This TCR beta chain appears in the sequencing data of a study of T cells in Graves' hyperthyroidism and ophthalmopathy. The CDR3 contains 12 residues. V was trimmed by 1 base and J by 8 bases, leaving 7 bases between them. Germline V CDR1 and CDR2: KGHDR, SFDVKD. The table lists this clonotype with a count of one. TCR beta CDR3 sequences were amplified from RNA transcripts. An initial round of RT-PCR targeting the TCR CDR3 relied on the HTBI primer set. TCRdb called the multiplex PCR reads again in MiXCR, with one record for every CDR3 protein. The sample records roughly 300,000 distinct CDR3 sequences, 20% to 25% being singletons.

Sequencing was performed on blood. The chain joins TRBV24-1 to TRBJ1-2; D remains ambiguous. This TCR was sampled from a man in his forties with Graves' hyperthyroidism that later progressed to Graves' ophthalmopathy. The CDR3 sequence: CATSDFRGGYTF. The CDR3 DNA sequence: TGTGCCACCAGTGATTTCCGGGGAGGCTACACCTTC.